This T cell receptor beta chain appears in the sequencing data of a study of control samples from healthy donors and cancer patients. The ends lost 4 bases at V and 2 bases at J; junction bases unmatched: 9. This CDR3 spans 18 amino acids. The V gene's germline CDR1 is KGHSH and CDR2 LQKENI. Only in-frame clones appear in the TCRdb table, and some are missing; sequencing was by immunoSEQ multiplex PCR. The data contain 94,000 or so clones, approximately 84% of them seen just once; the ten biggest clones take up under 50%. The chain recombines TRBV18 with TRBJ2-6, with 9 bases identical to TRBD1. The specimen sequenced was PBMCs. The origin of this receptor is a man between 65 and 85 years old with lung cancer. The DNA of the CDR3 is TGTGCCAGCTCACGGGAAGGACAGGGGCAAGCTGGGGCCAACGTCCTGACTTTC. Amino acids: CASSREGQGQAGANVLTF.